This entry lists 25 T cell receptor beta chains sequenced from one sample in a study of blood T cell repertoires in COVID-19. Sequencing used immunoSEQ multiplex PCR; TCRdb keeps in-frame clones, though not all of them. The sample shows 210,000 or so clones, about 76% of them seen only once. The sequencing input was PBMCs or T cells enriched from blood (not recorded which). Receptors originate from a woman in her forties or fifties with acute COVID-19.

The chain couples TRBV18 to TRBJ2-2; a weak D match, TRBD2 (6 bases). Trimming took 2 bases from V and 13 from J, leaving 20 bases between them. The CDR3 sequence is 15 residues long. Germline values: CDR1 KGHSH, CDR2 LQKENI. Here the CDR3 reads CASSPSGGIQGRLFF. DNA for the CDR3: TGTGCCAGCTCACCATCGGGCGGGATTCAAGGGAGGCTGTTTTTT.

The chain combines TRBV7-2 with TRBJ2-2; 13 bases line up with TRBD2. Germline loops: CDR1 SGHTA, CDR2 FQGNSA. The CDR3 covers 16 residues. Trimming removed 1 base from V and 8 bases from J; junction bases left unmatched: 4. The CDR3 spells CASSLGTSGRIGELFF. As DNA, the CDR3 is TGTGCCAGCAGCTTAGGGACTAGCGGGAGAATAGGGGAGCTGTTTTTT.

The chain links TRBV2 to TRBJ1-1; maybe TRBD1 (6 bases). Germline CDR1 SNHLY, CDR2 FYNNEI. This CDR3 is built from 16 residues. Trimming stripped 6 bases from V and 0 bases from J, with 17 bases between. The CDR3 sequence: CASSLRQASMNTEAFF. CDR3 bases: TGTGCCAGCAGCCTCAGACAGGCCTCTATGAACACTGAAGCTTTCTTT.

The CDR3: CASGKPGGAYEQYF. Written as DNA, the CDR3 is TGTGCTAGTGGTAAACCGGGGGGCGCGTACGAGCAGTACTTC. The V and J genes are TRBV12-5 and TRBJ2-7, with D perhaps TRBD2 (7 bases). This CDR3 is built from 14 residues. The germline V gene has CDR1 LGHNT and CDR2 FRNRAP. The ends were cut back, 5 bases at V and 4 bases at J, with 15 bases in the middle.

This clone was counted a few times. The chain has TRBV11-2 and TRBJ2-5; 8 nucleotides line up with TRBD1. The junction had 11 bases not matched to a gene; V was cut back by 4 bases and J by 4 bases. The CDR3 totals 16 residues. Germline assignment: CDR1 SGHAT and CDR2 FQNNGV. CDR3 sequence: CASSSFDLGQGETQYF. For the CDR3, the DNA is TGTGCCAGCAGCTCCTTTGACCTAGGACAGGGAGAGACCCAGTACTTC.

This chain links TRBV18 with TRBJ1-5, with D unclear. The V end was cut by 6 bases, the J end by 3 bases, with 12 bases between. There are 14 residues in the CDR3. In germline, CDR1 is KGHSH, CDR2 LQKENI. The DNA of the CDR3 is TGTGCCAGCTCTCTCGGCAGGTACAATCAGCCCCAGCATTTT. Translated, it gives CASSLGRYNQPQHF. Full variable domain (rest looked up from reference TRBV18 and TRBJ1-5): NAGVMQNPRHLVRRRGQEARLRCSPMKGHSHVYWYRQLPEEGLKFMVYLQKENIIDESGMPKERFSAEFPKEGPSILRIQQVVRGDSAAYFCASSLGRYNQPQHFGDGTRLSIL.

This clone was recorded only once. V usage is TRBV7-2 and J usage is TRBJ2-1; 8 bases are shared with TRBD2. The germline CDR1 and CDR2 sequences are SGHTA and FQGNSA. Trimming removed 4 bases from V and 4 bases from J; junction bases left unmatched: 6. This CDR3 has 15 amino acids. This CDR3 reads CASSSTSEQYNEQFF. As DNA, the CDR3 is TGTGCCAGCAGCTCGACTAGCGAACAATACAATGAGCAGTTCTTC. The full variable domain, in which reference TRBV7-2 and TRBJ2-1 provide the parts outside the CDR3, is GAGVSQSPSNKVTEKGKDVELRCDPISGHTALYWYRQSLGQGLEFLIYFQGNSAPDKSGLPSDRFSAERTGGSVSTLTIQRTQQEDSAVYLCASSSTSEQYNEQFFGPGTRLTVL.

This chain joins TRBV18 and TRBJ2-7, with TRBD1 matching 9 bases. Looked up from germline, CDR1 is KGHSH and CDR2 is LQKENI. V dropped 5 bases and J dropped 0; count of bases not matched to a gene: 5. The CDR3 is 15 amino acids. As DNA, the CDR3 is TGTGCCAGCTCAAGTGACAGGGGGACCTCCTACGAGCAGTACTTC. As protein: CASSSDRGTSYEQYF.

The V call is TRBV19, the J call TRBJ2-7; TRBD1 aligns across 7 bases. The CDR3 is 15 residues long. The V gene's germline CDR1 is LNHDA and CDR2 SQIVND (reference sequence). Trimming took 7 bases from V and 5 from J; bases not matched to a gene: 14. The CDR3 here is CASTPSPGQVDEQYF. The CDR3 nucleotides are TGTGCCAGTACCCCCTCCCCCGGACAGGTAGACGAGCAGTACTTC. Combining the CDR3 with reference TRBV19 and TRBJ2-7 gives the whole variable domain DGGITQSPKYLFRKEGQNVTLSCEQNLNHDAMYWYRQDPGQGLRLIYYSQIVNDFQKGDIAEGYSVSREKKESFPLTVTSAQKNPTAFYLCASTPSPGQVDEQYFGPGTRLTVT.

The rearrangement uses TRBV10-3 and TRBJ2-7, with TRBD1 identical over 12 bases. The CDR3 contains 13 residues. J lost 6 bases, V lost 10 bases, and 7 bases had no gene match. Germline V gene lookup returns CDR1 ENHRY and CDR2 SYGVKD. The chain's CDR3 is CATRGDRGREQYF. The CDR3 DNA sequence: TGTGCCACCCGAGGGGACAGGGGGCGCGAGCAGTACTTC.

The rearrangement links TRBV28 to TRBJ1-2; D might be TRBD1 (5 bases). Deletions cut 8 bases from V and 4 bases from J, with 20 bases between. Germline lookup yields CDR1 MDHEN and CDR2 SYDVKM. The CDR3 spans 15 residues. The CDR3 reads CASSDGGVLGYGYTF. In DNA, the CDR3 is TGTGCCAGCTCCGACGGGGGGGTTCTCGGCTATGGCTACACCTTC.

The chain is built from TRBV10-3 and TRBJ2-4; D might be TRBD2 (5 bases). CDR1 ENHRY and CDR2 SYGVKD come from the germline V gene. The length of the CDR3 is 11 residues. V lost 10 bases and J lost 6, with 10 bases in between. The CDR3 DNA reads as TGTGCCACCGGAGAGGGAAACATTCAGTACTTC. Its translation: CATGEGNIQYF.

CDR3 DNA: TGTGCCAGCAGTTTAATAGGACTAGCGGCCGGGGAGCTGTTTTTT. Translating gives CASSLIGLAAGELFF. The chain couples TRBV28 to TRBJ2-2; 10 bases line up with TRBD2. Trimming cost V 2 bases and J 6 bases; bases outside gene matches: 3. The V gene's germline CDR1 is MDHEN and CDR2 SYDVKM. CDR3 length equals 15 residues.

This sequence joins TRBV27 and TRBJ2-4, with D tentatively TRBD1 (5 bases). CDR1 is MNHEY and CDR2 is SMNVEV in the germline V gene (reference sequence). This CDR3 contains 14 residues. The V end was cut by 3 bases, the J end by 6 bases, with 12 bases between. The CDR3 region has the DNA TGTGCCAGCAGTTTTGAGGCTAGGGGAAACATTCAGTACTTC. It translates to CASSFEARGNIQYF.

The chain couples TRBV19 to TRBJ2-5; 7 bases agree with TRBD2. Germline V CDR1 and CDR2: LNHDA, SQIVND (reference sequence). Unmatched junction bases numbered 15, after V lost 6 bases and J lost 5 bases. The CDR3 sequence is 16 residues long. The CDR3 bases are TGTGCCAGTAGCGGGACTACACTATGGCGAGGGGAGACCCAGTACTTC. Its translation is CASSGTTLWRGETQYF.

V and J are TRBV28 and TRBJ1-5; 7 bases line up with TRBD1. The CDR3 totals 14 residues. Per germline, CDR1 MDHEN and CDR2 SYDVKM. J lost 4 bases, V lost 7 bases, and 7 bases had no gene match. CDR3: CASNGRGQNQPQHF. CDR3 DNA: TGTGCCAGCAACGGGAGGGGGCAAAATCAGCCCCAGCATTTT.

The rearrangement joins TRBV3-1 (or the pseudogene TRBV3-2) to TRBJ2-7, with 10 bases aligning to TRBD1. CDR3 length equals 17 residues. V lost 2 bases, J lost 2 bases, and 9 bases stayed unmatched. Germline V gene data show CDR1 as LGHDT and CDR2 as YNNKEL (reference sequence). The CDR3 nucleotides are TGTGCCAGCAGCCAAATCCGGACAGGGGGTGAAACCTACGAGCAGTACTTC. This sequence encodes CASSQIRTGGETYEQYF.

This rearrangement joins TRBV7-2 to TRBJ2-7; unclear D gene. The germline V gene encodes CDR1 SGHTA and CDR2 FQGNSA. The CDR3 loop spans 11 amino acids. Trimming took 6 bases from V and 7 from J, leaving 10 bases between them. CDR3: CASSLMLEQYF. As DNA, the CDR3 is TGTGCCAGCAGTCTGATGCTAGAGCAGTACTTC.

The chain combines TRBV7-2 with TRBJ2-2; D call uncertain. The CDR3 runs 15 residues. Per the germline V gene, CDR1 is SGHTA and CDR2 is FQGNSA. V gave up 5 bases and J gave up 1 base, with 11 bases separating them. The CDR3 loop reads CASSPPPGNTGELFF. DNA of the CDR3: TGTGCCAGCAGCCCTCCCCCGGGGAACACCGGGGAGCTGTTTTTT.

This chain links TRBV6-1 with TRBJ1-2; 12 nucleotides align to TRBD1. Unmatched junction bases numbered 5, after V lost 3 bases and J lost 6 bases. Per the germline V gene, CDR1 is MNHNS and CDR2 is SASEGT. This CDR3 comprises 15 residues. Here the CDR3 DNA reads TGTGCCAGCAGTGAGGGACAGGGGGCTGCGAATGGCTACACCTTC. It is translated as CASSEGQGAANGYTF.

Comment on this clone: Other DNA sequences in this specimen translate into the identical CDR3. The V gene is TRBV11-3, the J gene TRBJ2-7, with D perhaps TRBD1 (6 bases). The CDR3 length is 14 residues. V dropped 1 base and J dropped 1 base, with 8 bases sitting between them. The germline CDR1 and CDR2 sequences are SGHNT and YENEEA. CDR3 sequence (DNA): TGTGCCAGCAGCTTAGTTCAGGGGTCCTACGAGCAGTACTTC. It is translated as CASSLVQGSYEQYF. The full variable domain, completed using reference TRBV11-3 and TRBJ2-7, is EAGVVQSPRYKIIEKKQPVAFWCNPISGHNTLYWYLQNLGQGPELLIRYENEEAVDDSQLPKDRFSAERLKGVDSTLKIQPAELGDSAVYLCASSLVQGSYEQYFGPGTRLTVT.

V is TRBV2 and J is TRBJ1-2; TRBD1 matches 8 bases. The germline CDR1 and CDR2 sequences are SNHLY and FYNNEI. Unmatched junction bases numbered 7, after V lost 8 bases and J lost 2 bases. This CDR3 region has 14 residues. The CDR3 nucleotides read TGTGCCAGCCTCGGGACAGGATCAAACTATGGCTACACCTTC. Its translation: CASLGTGSNYGYTF.

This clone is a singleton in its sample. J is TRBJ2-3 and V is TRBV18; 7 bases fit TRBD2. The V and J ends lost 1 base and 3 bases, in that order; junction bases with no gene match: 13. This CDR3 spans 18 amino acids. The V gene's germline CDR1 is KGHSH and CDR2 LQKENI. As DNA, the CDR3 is TGTGCCAGCTCACCACTCCGGTGGTCGGGAGGAAGGACAGATACGCAGTATTTT. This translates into CASSPLRWSGGRTDTQYF.

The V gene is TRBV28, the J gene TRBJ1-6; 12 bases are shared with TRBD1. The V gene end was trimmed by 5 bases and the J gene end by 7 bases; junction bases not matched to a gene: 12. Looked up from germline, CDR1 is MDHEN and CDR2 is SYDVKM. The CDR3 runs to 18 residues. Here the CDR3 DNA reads TGTGCCAGCAGTCCGGGACAGGGGGCTCTCAGGATCAATTCACCCCTCCACTTT. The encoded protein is CASSPGQGALRINSPLHF.

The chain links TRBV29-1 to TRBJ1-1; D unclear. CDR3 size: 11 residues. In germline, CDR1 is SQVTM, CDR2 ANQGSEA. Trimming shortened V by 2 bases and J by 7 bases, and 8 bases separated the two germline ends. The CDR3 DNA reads TGCAGCGTTGAAATCAGCGTTGAAGCTTTCTTT. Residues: CSVEISVEAFF.